The present TCR beta chain was sequenced within a study of OX40 agonist ivuxolimab in advanced cancers. In the study overall: Ivuxolimab, which targeted the costimulatory receptor OX40 (CD134), was an agonistic, fully human IgG2 monoclonal antibody. Intravenous ivuxolimab was administered to patients every 2 weeks at six dose levels: 0.01, 0.1, 0.3, 1.5, 3 and 10 mg/kg. Among the approximately 54 dose-escalation patients, approximately 20 had hepatocellular carcinoma, some 15 melanoma, 9 renal cell carcinoma and 9 head and neck cancer. In the dose-escalation cohort, about four fifths of patients were male, and the mean age was 60 years with a range of about 20 to 80. Patients were allowed to have had prior anti-PD-1, anti-PD-L1 or anti-CTLA-4 therapy, and approximately 40% of the dose-escalation patients had previously received checkpoint inhibitors. Three dose-escalation patients achieved partial responses, one with hepatocellular carcinoma and two with cutaneous melanoma. The purpose of peripheral TCRbeta sequencing was to test whether ivuxolimab changed TCR sequence diversity and led to clonal T-cell expansion. The paper describes the monotherapy dose-escalation part (N ≈ 50 patients) of the phase I trial of ivuxolimab.

In its sample, this clone was seen a few times. It has no known antigen specificity. No qualities accompany the bases; no much larger clone lies one base away. The CDR3 runs 13 amino acids, cysteine and phenylalanine included. Of the read, only the CDR3 DNA is kept; its 39 bases are in frame from base 1. V gives up 6 bases and J gives up 3 bases, and the segment between their germline ends measures 11 bases. The germline V gene specifies MDHEN as CDR1 and SYDVKM as CDR2. For sequencing of the TCRbeta CDR3 region, genomic DNA was extracted from the sorted cells. The immunoSEQ Assay was used to sequence the TCRbeta CDR3 regions. The table was pulled from immuneACCESS by TCRdb, which kept in-frame rearrangements only. Such tables lose some clones; where checked, under half of the loss comes from unresolved V genes, and the rest has no known cause. In all, the sample holds 95,000 to 150,000 clones, and just under 95% of those were seen once. Together, the top ten hold 0.65% to 0.9% of the sample.

Patients with a history of autoimmune disease or receiving systemic immunosuppression were excluded from the trial. Peripheral blood for TCR sequencing was drawn from every dose cohort at baseline, at cycle 4 day 1 and at cycle 7 day 1. Samples came from an open-label, multicenter, first-in-human phase I dose-escalation trial of ivuxolimab. Adults with locally advanced or metastatic melanoma, renal cell carcinoma, hepatocellular carcinoma or head and neck squamous cell carcinoma were enrolled in the trial. Before TCR sequencing, CD4+ and CD8+ T cells were separately sorted from peripheral blood. On the study overall, not on this receptor specifically: At doses of 0.1 to 3.0 mg/kg, clonal expansion of both CD4+ and CD8+ T cells in blood was seen between baseline and week 6. Which antigens the clonally expanded peripheral T cells were specific for was not determined. After ivuxolimab, CD8+ T cells had more expanded clones than CD4+ T cells on average. Low levels of normalized T-cell clonal expansion were also seen in some nonresponding patients. Partial responders in the 0.1-3.0 mg/kg groups had among the lowest normalized peripheral clonal expansion, especially among CD8+ T cells.

The sequence is built from TRBV28 and TRBJ1-1; a confident D gene designation cannot be given. Sequencing was performed on CD4+ or CD8+ T cells sorted from blood, taken in a trial of the OX40 agonist ivuxolimab. The source is an adult with an advanced solid tumor such as melanoma, head and neck, liver or kidney cancer. The CDR3 loop reads CASRPFRDTEAFF. The DNA sequence reads TGTGCCAGCAGACCGTTCCGGGACACTGAAGCTTTCTTT.